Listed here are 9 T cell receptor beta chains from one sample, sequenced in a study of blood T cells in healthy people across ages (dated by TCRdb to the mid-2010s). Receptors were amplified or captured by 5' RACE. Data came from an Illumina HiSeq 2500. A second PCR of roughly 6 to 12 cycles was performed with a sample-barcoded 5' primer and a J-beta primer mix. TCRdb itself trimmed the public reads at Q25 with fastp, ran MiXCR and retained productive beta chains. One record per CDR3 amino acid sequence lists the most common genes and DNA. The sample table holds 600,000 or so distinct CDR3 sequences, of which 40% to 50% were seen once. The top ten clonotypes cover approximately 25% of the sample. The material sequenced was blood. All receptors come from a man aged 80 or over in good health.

CDR3 in amino acids: CSVLPPEPRTRAFF. DNA of the CDR3: TGCAGCGTTCTGCCCCCAGAGCCCAGGACTAGAGCTTTCTTT. V is TRBV29-1 and J is TRBJ1-1; no definite D call. The V and J ends lost 5 bases and 10 bases respectively, with 23 bases between them. Germline CDR1 and CDR2: SQVTM and ANQGSEA. The CDR3 extends over 14 amino acids.

CDR3 DNA: TGTGCCAGCAGCTCGGACAGGGCTTTGGGTGAGCAGTACTTC. Translation gives CASSSDRALGEQYF. The chain employs TRBV7-2 and TRBJ2-7; 8 nucleotides line up with TRBD1. CDR1 SGHTA and CDR2 FQGNSA come from the germline V gene. This CDR3 spans 14 amino acids. V trimming: 4 bases; J trimming: 7 bases; junction bases outside the gene matches: 9.

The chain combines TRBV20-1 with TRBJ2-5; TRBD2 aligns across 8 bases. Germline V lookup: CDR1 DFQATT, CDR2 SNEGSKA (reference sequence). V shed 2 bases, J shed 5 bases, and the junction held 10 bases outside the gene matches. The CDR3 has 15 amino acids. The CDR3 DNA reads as TGCAGTGCTAGAAGGGCTAGCGGGTTGTGGGAGACCCAGTACTTC. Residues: CSARRASGLWETQYF.

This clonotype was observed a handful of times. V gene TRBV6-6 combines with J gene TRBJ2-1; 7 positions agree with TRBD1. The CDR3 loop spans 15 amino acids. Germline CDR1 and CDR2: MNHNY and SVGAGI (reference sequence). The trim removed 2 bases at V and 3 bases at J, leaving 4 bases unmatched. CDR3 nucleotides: TGTGCCAGCAGTTACGCAGGGGGAATCTACAATGAGCAGTTCTTC. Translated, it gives CASSYAGGIYNEQFF.

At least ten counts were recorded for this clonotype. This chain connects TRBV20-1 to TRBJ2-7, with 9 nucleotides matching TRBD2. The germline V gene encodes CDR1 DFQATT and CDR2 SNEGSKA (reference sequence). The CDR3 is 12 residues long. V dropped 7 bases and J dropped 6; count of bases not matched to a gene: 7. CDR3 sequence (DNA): TGCAGTGTCTCCGGGACTAGCTCCGAGCAGTACTTC. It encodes CSVSGTSSEQYF.

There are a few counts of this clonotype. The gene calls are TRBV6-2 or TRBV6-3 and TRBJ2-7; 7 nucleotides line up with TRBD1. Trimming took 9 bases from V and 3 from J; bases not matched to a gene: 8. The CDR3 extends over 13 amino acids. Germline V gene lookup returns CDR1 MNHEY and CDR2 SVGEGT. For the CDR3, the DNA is TGTGCCAGTAACCGGGACAGTTACTACGAGCAGTACTTC. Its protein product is CASNRDSYYEQYF.

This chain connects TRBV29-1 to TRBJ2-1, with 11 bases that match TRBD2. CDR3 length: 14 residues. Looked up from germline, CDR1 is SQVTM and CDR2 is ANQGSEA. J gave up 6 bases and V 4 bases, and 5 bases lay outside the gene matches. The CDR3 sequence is CSVALAGGPNEQFF. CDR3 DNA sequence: TGCAGCGTTGCTCTAGCGGGAGGACCCAATGAGCAGTTCTTC.

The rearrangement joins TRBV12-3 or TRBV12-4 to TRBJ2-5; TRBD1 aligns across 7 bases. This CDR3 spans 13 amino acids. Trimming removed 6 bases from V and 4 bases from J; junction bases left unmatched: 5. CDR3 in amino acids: CASRDRVLETQYF. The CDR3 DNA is TGTGCCAGCAGAGACAGGGTTTTAGAGACCCAGTACTTC.

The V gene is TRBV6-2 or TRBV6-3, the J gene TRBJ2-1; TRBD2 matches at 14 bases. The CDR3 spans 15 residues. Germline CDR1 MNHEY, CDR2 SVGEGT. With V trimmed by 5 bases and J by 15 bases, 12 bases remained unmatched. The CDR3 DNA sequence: TGTGCCAGCAGTACCCCGGCCGGACTAGCGGGAGGAGGGTTCTTC. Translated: CASSTPAGLAGGGFF.